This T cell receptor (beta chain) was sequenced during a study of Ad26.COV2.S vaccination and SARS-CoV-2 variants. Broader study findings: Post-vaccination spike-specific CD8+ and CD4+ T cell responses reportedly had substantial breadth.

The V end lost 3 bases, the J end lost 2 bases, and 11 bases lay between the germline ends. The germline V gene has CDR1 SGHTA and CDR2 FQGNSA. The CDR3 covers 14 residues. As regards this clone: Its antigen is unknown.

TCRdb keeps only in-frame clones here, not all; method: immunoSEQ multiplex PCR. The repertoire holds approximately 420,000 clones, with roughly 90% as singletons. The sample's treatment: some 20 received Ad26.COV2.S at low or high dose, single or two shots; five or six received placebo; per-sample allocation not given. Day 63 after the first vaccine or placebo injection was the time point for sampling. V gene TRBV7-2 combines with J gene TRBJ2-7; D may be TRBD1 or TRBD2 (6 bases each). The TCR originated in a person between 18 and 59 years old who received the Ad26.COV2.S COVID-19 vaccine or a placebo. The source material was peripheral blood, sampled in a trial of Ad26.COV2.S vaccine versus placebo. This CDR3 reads CASSFTRGAYEQYF. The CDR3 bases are TGTGCCAGCAGCTTTACGAGGGGGGCCTACGAGCAGTACTTC. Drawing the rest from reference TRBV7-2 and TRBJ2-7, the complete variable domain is GAGVSQSPSNKVTEKGKDVELRCDPISGHTALYWYRQSLGQGLEFLIYFQGNSAPDKSGLPSDRFSAERTGGSVSTLTIQRTQQEDSAVYLCASSFTRGAYEQYFGPGTRLTVT.